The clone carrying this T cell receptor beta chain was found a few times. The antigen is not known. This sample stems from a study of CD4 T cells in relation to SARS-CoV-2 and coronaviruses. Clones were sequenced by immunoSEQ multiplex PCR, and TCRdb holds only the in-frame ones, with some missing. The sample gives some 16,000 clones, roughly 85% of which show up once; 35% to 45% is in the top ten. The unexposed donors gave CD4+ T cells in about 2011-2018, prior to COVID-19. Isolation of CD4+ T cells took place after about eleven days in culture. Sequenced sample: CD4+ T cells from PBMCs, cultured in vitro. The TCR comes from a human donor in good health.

This CDR3 is CASSEGDRPGNTIYF. CDR3 DNA sequence: TGTGCCAGCAGTGAAGGGGACAGGCCTGGAAACACCATATATTTT. The genes are TRBV6-1 and TRBJ1-3; 8 bases map to TRBD1. The V gene's germline CDR1 is MNHNS and CDR2 SASEGT. The CDR3 runs 15 residues. Trimming at V came to 1 base and at J to 2 bases, leaving 1 base not matched to a gene.